This T cell receptor (beta chain) appears in the sequencing data of a study of cytomegalovirus exposure and HLA in healthy donors. Study-wide results and limits: Clonal expansion, a later analysis showed, was greater in HLA-associated TCR beta chains than in equally common others. Fewer N-insertions (relative to the roughly 700-donor mean) were reportedly seen in an Asian-associated ancestry cluster in a later analysis.

With regard to this clone: Its antigen is undetermined.

This CDR3 is built from 15 residues. CDR1 is MGHDK, CDR2 SYGVNS, per germline. With 4 bases removed from V and 4 bases from J, the gap between germline ends came to 13 bases. Primers: 60 Vbeta forward and 13 Jbeta reverse. Original processing methods: Later, 65 million to 85 million unique TCR beta chains were counted in an analysis, and some 11 million of them were shared. Using immunoSEQ multiplex PCR, the repertoire was profiled, and TCRdb retains in-frame clones only, with some absent. D and trimming were read from the DNA, whereas the V and J calls and clone size are those reported in that table. The sample yields roughly 190,000 clones, around 82% seen once.

Sequenced sample: PBMCs. The origin of this receptor is a man aged 40-49 years in good health and CMV-seropositive. This chain links TRBV25-1 with TRBJ1-4; D uncertain. CDR3 bases: TGTGCCAGCAGTGGAAGGTTACGGGGTAATGAAAAACTGTTTTTT. This encodes CASSGRLRGNEKLFF.